This TCR beta chain was captured by sequencing in a study of OX40 agonist ivuxolimab in advanced cancers. The wider study: A partial response was reached by three patients: one with hepatocellular carcinoma and two with cutaneous melanoma.

Clones were sequenced by immunoSEQ multiplex PCR, and TCRdb holds only the in-frame ones, with some missing. The sample yields around 84,000 clones, about four fifths seen once. Specimen: CD4+ or CD8+ T cells sorted from blood, collected in a trial of the OX40 agonist ivuxolimab. The receptor was isolated from an adult with an advanced solid tumor such as melanoma, head and neck, liver or kidney cancer.

CDR3 sequence: CASSQAIRLAGGRESDTQYF. DNA for the CDR3: TGCGCCAGCAGCCAAGCGATAAGACTAGCGGGGGGAAGAGAATCAGATACGCAGTATTTT. The chain uses TRBV4-1 and TRBJ2-3; TRBD2 matches 13 bases. The V segment lost 1 base and the J segment 4 bases; nucleotides outside the gene matches: 14. The length of the CDR3 is 20 residues. In germline, CDR1 is MGHRA, CDR2 YSYEKL.